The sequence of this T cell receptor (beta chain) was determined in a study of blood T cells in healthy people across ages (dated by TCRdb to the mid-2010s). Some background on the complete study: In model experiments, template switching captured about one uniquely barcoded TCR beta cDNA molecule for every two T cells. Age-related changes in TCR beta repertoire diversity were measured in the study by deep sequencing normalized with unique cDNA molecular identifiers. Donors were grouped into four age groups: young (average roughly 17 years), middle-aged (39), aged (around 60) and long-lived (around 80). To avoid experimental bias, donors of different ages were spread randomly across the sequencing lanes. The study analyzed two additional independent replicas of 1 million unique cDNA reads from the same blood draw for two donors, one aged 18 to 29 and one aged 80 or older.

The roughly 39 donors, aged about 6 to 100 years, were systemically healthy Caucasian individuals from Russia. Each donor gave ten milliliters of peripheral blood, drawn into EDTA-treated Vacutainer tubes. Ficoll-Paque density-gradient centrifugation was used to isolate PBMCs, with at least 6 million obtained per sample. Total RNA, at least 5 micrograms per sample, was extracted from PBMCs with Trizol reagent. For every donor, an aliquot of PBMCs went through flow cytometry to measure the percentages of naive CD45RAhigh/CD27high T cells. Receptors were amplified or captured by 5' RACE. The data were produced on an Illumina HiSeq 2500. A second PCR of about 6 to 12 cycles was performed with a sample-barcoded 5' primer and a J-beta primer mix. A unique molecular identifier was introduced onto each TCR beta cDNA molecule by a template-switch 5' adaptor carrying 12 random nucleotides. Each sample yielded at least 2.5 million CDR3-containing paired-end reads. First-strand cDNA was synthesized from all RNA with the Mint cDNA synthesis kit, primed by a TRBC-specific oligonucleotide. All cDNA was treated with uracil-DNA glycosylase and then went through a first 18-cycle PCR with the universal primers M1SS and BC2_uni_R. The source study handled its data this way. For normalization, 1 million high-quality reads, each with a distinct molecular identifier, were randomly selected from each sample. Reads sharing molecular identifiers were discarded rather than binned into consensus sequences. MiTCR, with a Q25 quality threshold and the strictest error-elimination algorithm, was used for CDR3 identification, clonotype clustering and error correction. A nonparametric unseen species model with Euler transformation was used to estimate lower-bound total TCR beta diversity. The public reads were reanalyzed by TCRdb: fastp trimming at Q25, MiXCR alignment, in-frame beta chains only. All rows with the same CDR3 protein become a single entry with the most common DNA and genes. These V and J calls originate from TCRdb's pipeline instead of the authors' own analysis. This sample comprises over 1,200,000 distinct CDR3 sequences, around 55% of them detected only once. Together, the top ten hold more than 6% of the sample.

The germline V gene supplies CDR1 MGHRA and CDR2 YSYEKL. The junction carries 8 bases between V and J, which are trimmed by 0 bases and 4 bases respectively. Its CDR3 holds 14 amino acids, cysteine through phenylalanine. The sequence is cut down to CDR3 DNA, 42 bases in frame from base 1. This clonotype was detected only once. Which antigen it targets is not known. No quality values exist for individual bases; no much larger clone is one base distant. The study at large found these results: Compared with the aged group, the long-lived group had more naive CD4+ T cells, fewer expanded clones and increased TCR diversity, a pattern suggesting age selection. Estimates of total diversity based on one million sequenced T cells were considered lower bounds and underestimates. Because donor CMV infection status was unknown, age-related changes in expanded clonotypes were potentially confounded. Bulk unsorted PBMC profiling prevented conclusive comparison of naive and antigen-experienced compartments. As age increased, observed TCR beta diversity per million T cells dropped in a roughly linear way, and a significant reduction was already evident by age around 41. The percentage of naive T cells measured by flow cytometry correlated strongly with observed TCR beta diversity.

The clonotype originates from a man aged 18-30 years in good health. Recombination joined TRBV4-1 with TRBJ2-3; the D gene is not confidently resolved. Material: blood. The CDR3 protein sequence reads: CASSQDSTPDTQYF. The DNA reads TGCGCCAGCAGCCAAGACTCGACCCCAGATACGCAGTATTTT.